Listed below are T cell receptor beta chains from one sample, sequenced in a study of blood T cell repertoires in COVID-19. Using immunoSEQ multiplex PCR, the repertoire was profiled, and TCRdb retains in-frame clones only, with some absent. This table holds about 41,000 clones, roughly 89% found once. The sequenced sample was peripheral blood. All receptors derive from a man between 40 and 49 years old with COVID-19, enrolled during active disease. Each CDR3 is given with its conserved first and last residue. Fields, in order: D gene, J gene, clone size, V gene, CDR3 length, CDR3 DNA, CDR3 protein. A D gene is named only where the DNA matches it firmly. Only part of the rows carry a size: once, few, many, or a class if the clone is expanded.

.,TRBJ2-7,medium-sized,TRBV5-1,14,TGCGCCAGCAGCTTGGGACTGACCATTGGGGAGCAGTACTTC,CASSLGLTIGEQYF
.,TRBJ1-2,.,TRBV3-1/TRBV3-2,15,TGTGCCAGCAGCCAAGATTCTTCCAGGGGCTATGGCTACACCTTC,CASSQDSSRGYGYTF
TRBD2,TRBJ2-3,.,TRBV2,16,TGTGCCAGCAGGGAGCGGGGGGGCCTCAGCACAGATACGCAGTATTTT,CASRERGGLSTDTQYF
.,TRBJ2-6,.,TRBV5-1,14,TGCGCCAGCAGCTTGGTTGGCGGGGCCAACGTCCTGACTTTC,CASSLVGGANVLTF
TRBD2,TRBJ2-3,once,TRBV5-5,16,TGTGCCAGCAGCCGGGTGGCGGGGGTGGGCACAGATACGCAGTATTTT,CASSRVAGVGTDTQYF
.,TRBJ2-7,few,TRBV15,14,TGTGCCACCAGCAGCCTACAGGGTTCCTACGAGCAGTACTTC,CATSSLQGSYEQYF
TRBD1,TRBJ1-2,.,TRBV19,16,TGTGCCAGTAGTGGACTAGCACAGGGGGCGCGGAGTGGCTACACCTTC,CASSGLAQGARSGYTF
.,TRBJ1-4,.,TRBV7-2,11,TGTGCCACTCATAGTAATGAAAAACTGTTTTTT,CATHSNEKLFF
.,TRBJ2-2,.,TRBV30,12,TGTGCCTGGAGAGGGGACACCGGGGAGCTGTTTTTT,CAWRGDTGELFF
TRBD1,TRBJ2-2,.,TRBV19,16,TGTGCCAGTAGTATTTCGGGGACAGTGAACACCGGGGAGCTGTTTTTT,CASSISGTVNTGELFF
TRBD1,TRBJ1-1,.,TRBV7-9,14,TGTGCCAGCAGCCCCGGACAGGGGAACACTGAAGCTTTCTTT,CASSPGQGNTEAFF
TRBD1,TRBJ2-1,few,TRBV10-1,15,TGCGCCAGCAGTGAGAAGGGACAGGTTTTCCATGAGCAGTTCTTC,CASSEKGQVFHEQFF
.,TRBJ2-3,.,TRBV7-2,15,TGTGCCAGCAGCCCACTCTCGGGAGGCACAGATACGCAGTATTTT,CASSPLSGGTDTQYF
TRBD1,TRBJ2-2,.,TRBV28,18,TGTGCCAGCATCACACCTACAGGGGGCGGATTAAACACCGGGGAGCTGTTTTTT,CASITPTGGGLNTGELFF
.,TRBJ2-1,.,TRBV6-5,13,TGTGCCAGTCGCGACAGGGGAGGGAGTGAGCAGTTCTTC,CASRDRGGSEQFF
.,TRBJ2-1,.,TRBV5-5,15,TGTGCCAGCAGCTTTACTCGGGAATCCTACAATGAGCAGTTCTTC,CASSFTRESYNEQFF
TRBD1,TRBJ1-1,.,TRBV6-5,14,TGTGCCAGCGCCCGACAGGGGAGGAACACTGAAGCTTTCTTT,CASARQGRNTEAFF
.,TRBJ1-1,.,TRBV3-1/TRBV3-2,17,TGTGCCAGCAGCCAACGGGGAGGATGGGCCCTGAACACTGAAGCTTTCTTT,CASSQRGGWALNTEAFF
.,TRBJ2-6,.,TRBV6-5,14,TGTGCCAGCAAACAAATCTCTGGGGCCAACGTCCTGACTTTC,CASKQISGANVLTF
TRBD2,TRBJ2-1,.,TRBV6-4,16,TGTGCCAGCAGTGAGACTAGCGGGAGCGGGCTCAATGAGCAGTTCTTC,CASSETSGSGLNEQFF
TRBD1,TRBJ2-3,.,TRBV3-1/TRBV3-2,15,TGTGCCAGCAGCCAATCCGGGACAGGGGGGGATACGCAGTATTTT,CASSQSGTGGDTQYF
.,TRBJ2-1,.,TRBV3-1/TRBV3-2,15,TGTGCCAGCAGCCCCTTGGGAGGAACCTACAATGAGCAGTTCTTC,CASSPLGGTYNEQFF
.,TRBJ2-1,.,TRBV5-1,14,TGCGCCAGCAGCCGCGGACTCACCTACAATGAGCAGTTCTTC,CASSRGLTYNEQFF